This T cell receptor beta chain was identified in a study of graft-versus-host responses after intestinal transplantation. Concerning this clone itself: What it recognizes is unknown.

This CDR3 spans 17 amino acids. Germline assignment: CDR1 MDHEN and CDR2 SYDVKM. Deletions cut 6 bases from V and 5 bases from J, with 22 bases between. Sequenced by immunoSEQ multiplex PCR; TCRdb stores in-frame clones only, minus some. Of under 95,000 clones listed, around 92% are singletons. The specimen was unstimulated CD8+ T cells sorted from spleen or lymph node cells, collected before intestinal transplant. The rearrangement uses TRBV28 and TRBJ2-2; TRBD2 might be the D (6 bases). This clonotype originated in a human donor who received an intestinal transplant. The DNA for the CDR3 is TGTGCCAGCAGCCTCACTAGCCGGGACGCGTATACCGGGGAGCTGTTTTTT. It specifies CASSLTSRDAYTGELFF.